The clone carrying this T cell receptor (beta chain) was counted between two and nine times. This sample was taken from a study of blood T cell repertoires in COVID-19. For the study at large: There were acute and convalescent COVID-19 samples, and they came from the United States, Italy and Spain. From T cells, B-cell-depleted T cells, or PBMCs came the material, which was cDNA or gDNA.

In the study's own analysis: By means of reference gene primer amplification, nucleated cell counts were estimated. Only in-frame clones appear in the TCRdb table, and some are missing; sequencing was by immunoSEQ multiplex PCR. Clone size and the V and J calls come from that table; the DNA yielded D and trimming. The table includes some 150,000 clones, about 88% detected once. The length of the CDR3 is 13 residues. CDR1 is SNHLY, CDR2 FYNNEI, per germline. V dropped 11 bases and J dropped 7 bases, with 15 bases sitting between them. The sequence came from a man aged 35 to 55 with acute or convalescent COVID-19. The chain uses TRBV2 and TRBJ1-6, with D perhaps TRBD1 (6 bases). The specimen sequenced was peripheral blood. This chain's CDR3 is CAGVQDRNSPLHF. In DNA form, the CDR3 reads TGTGCCGGAGTACAGGACAGAAATTCACCCCTCCACTTT.